The 3 T cell receptor beta chains presented below share a single source sample, sequenced in a study (dated by TCRdb to between 2014 and 2017). Libraries were built with 5' RACE. Sequenced using an Illumina MiSeq. Clones were called with MiXCR by TCRdb after fastp trimmed the public reads at Q25, and only in-frame beta chains were retained. Rows merge per CDR3 protein into single entries with the most common DNA and genes. Recorded for this sample are approximately 53,000 distinct CDR3 sequences; 25% to 35% of them occurred a single time. The top ten hold 2.5% to 3.5% of the sample. Sequences were obtained from tumor-infiltrating memory CD4+ T cells sorted from the breast tumor. The cell subset or site label for this specimen denotes: memory CD4+ T cells, CD4+CD45RO+CD25-. The receptors come from a female donor with breast cancer.

This clonotype was counted a few times. The chain employs TRBV20-1 and TRBJ2-2, with D perhaps matching TRBD2 (5 bases). This CDR3 has 14 amino acids. Germline V gives CDR1 DFQATT, CDR2 SNEGSKA (reference sequence). Trimming stripped 5 bases from V and 4 bases from J, with 14 bases between. In nucleotides, the CDR3 is TGCAGTGCTCGGACCCGAGGGTCCACCGGGGAGCTGTTTTTT. Protein product: CSARTRGSTGELFF.

The chain is built from TRBV28 and TRBJ1-6; no firm D call. The CDR3 loop spans 12 amino acids. The V and J ends lost 6 bases and 11 bases respectively, with 11 bases between them. Germline CDR1 and CDR2: MDHEN and SYDVKM. The chain's CDR3 is CASSETLPPLHF. In DNA, the CDR3 is TGTGCCAGCAGCGAAACACTCCCACCCCTCCACTTT. The whole variable domain, filled in from reference TRBV28 and TRBJ1-6, reads DVKVTQSSRYLVKRTGEKVFLECVQDMDHENMFWYRQDPGLGLRLIYFSYDVKMKEKGDIPEGYSVSREKKERFSLILESASTNQTSMYLCASSETLPPLHFGNGTRLTVT.

This clonotype appeared a few times. V and J are TRBV12-3 or TRBV12-4 and TRBJ1-2, with TRBD1 matching over 8 bases. The CDR3 is 14 amino acids. Trimming removed 1 base from V and 3 bases from J; junction bases left unmatched: 1. The CDR3 DNA reads as TGTGCCAGCAGTTTAGGACAGGGGCACTATGGCTACACCTTC. This gives the protein CASSLGQGHYGYTF.